The 4 T cell receptor beta chains reported below all come from one sample, sequenced in a study of T cell responses to AZD1222 COVID-19 vaccine. Produced via immunoSEQ multiplex PCR; TCRdb's table is partial and in-frame only. The sample contains 65,000 to 85,000 clones, over 75% of which appear only once. The specimen was peripheral blood, collected on day 0 of AZD1222 vaccination. The receptor source for this set is an adult in good health.

With regard to this clone: At one end, the junction sequence differs from germline, possibly due to a read error. The chain couples TRBV27 to TRBJ2-3, with 7 bases that match TRBD2. This CDR3 region has 11 residues. Germline loops: CDR1 MNHEY, CDR2 SMNVEV (reference sequence). CDR3 loop: CASSSQGGSHF. The CDR3 nucleotides read TGTGCCAGCAGTTCCCAGGGCGGGAGTCATTTT.

The V gene is TRBV21-1, the J gene TRBJ2-6; the D segment call TRBD1 is taken from the table without a DNA check. TRBV21-1 is termed a pseudogene. CDR3 length equals 19 residues. DNA of the CDR3: TGTGCCAGCAGCAAAGTAGGAGGGACAGGGTCTGCTGGGGCCAACGTCCTGACTTTC. This codes for CASSKVGGTGSAGANVLTF.

The DNA of the CDR3 is TGTGCCAGCAGCCCCGTGGTTTCTGGGGCCAACGTCCTGACTTTC. This encodes CASSPVVSGANVLTF. V and J are TRBV28 and TRBJ2-6; D is ambiguous. Germline V lookup: CDR1 MDHEN, CDR2 SYDVKM. V lost 6 bases to trimming and J lost 1 base, with 10 bases between them. This CDR3 is 15 amino acids long.

This chain links TRBV9 with TRBJ1-1; D gene uncertain. V lost 2 bases and J 3 bases, leaving 26 bases between the germline ends. CDR3 length: 19 amino acids. Germline CDR1 SGDLS, CDR2 YYNGEE. CDR3 sequence reads: CASSVGLTSQMKGDTEAFF. The CDR3 DNA sequence: TGTGCCAGCAGCGTGGGTCTAACGAGCCAGATGAAGGGCGACACTGAAGCTTTCTTT.